These 8 T cell receptor beta chains were all obtained from the same sample, sequenced in a study of tissue T cells after allogeneic stem cell transplantation. The method was immunoSEQ multiplex PCR; TCRdb's version includes in-frame clones alone and lacks a portion of them. The repertoire consists of roughly 30,000 clones, with 85% occurring once and the leading ten covering roughly 4%. This sample comprised blood, obtained before transplantation. These receptors were obtained from a woman aged 18-49 years who later had graft-versus-host disease after an allogeneic stem cell transplant.

This clone was seen once. The chain has TRBV5-1 and TRBJ2-1; 10 bases align to TRBD2. The germline CDR1 and CDR2 sequences are SGHRS and YFSETQ. With V trimmed by 5 bases and J by 4 bases, 6 bases remained unmatched. The CDR3 loop spans 15 amino acids. The CDR3 region is CASSSPSGGYNEQFF. CDR3 sequence (DNA): TGCGCCAGCAGTTCCCCTAGCGGGGGATACAATGAGCAGTTCTTC.

This clone appeared once. The V call is TRBV6-2 or TRBV6-3, the J call TRBJ1-2, with unresolved D. Germline assignment: CDR1 MNHEY and CDR2 SVGEGT. The CDR3 totals 13 residues. V was shortened by 2 bases and J by 3 bases, with 7 bases between the two germline ends. The CDR3 nucleotides read TGTGCCAGCAGTTACGGGCCCTACTATGGCTACACCTTC. Translation: CASSYGPYYGYTF.

The chain is built from TRBV5-6 and TRBJ1-2, with D possibly matching TRBD1 (6 bases). The V gene's germline CDR1 is SGHDT and CDR2 YYEEEE. V shed 3 bases and J shed 4 bases, with 13 bases lying between them. The CDR3 runs to 14 residues. In DNA, the CDR3 is TGTGCCAGCAGCTCCTACAGGGATGGCTATGGCTACACCTTC. Amino acid sequence: CASSSYRDGYGYTF. The full variable domain, rest sourced from reference TRBV5-6 and TRBJ1-2, is DAGVTQSPTHLIKTRGQQVTLRCSPKSGHDTVSWYQQALGQGPQFIFQYYEEEERQRGNFPDRFSGHQFPNYSSELNVNALLLGDSALYLCASSSYRDGYGYTFGSGTRLTVV.

This chain connects TRBV6-2 or TRBV6-3 to TRBJ2-7, with 9 bases identical to TRBD2. There are 18 residues in the CDR3. Germline CDR1 is MNHEY and CDR2 is SVGEGT. J was trimmed by 4 bases and V by 0 bases; bases with no gene match: 13. The CDR3 sequence is CASSYSTPRIAGAYEQYF. The CDR3 nucleotides read TGTGCCAGCAGTTACTCGACACCTCGAATAGCGGGGGCATACGAGCAGTACTTC.

The CDR3 sequence: CASSEDLWPEYF. As DNA, the CDR3 is TGTGCCAGCAGTGAAGACCTATGGCCGGAGTACTTC. This chain connects TRBV2 to TRBJ2-7; the D is unclear. CDR1 is SNHLY and CDR2 is FYNNEI in the germline V gene. V lost 1 base to trimming and J lost 11 bases, with 12 bases between them. This CDR3 has 12 amino acids.

The rearrangement uses TRBV6-5 and TRBJ1-3; perhaps TRBD1 as D (5 bases). Trimming left V 8 bases short and J 4 bases short, with 15 bases between. Germline CDR1 is MNHEY and CDR2 is SVGAGI. The CDR3 has 14 amino acids. CDR3 coding DNA: TGTGCCAGCCAGGGCGGGGGGACCGGAAACACCATATATTTT. Amino acid sequence: CASQGGGTGNTIYF.

CDR3 amino acids: CAISQTYEQYF. CDR3 in DNA: TGTGCCATCAGTCAGACCTACGAGCAGTACTTC. The chain has TRBV10-3 and TRBJ2-7; D gene unclear. Germline V gene sequence: CDR1 ENHRY, CDR2 SYGVKD. V lost 5 bases to trimming and J lost 2 bases, with 4 bases between them. This CDR3 is built from 11 residues.

V usage is TRBV27 and J usage is TRBJ1-1; 7 nucleotides match TRBD1. Germline trimming cut 3 bases from V and 5 bases from J; bases unmatched to any gene: 3. CDR1 is MNHEY and CDR2 is SMNVEV in the germline V gene (reference sequence). CDR3 length: 13 amino acids. The CDR3 region is CASSFTGATEAFF. As DNA, the CDR3 is TGTGCCAGCAGTTTTACAGGGGCGACTGAAGCTTTCTTT.